These 11 T cell receptor beta chains originate from one sample sequenced in a study of cytomegalovirus exposure and HLA in healthy donors. A multiplex PCR was run with 60 Vbeta primers and 13 Jbeta primers. This table comes from immunoSEQ multiplex PCR, and its TCRdb copy is limited to in-frame clones, with some not included. The sample has under 200,000 clones; about 70% are singletons. Sequencing was performed on PBMCs. These receptors were collected from a woman younger than 35 in good health and CMV-seropositive.

This clone has just a few counts. The chain uses TRBV4-2 and TRBJ2-3; 14 bases match TRBD2. The junction had 7 bases not matched to a gene; V was cut back by 6 bases and J by 5 bases. Germline CDR1 and CDR2: LGHNA and YNFKEQ. The CDR3 loop spans 16 amino acids. CDR3: CASRETSGGAGDTQYF. CDR3 coding DNA: TGTGCCAGCAGGGAGACTAGCGGGGGGGCCGGAGATACGCAGTATTTT.

The rearrangement uses TRBV2 and TRBJ2-2, with D perhaps TRBD1 (5 bases). V lost 4 bases and J lost 5, with 14 bases in between. The CDR3 spans 15 residues. In germline, CDR1 is SNHLY, CDR2 FYNNEI. This CDR3 reads CASSGQGLGTGELFF. CDR3 coding DNA: TGTGCCAGCAGTGGTCAGGGTTTGGGAACCGGGGAGCTGTTTTTT.

The rearrangement uses TRBV11-2 and TRBJ2-5; a possible D gene is TRBD2 (5 bases). V lost 4 bases to trimming and J lost 0 bases, with 9 bases between them. In germline, CDR1 is SGHAT, CDR2 FQNNGV. The CDR3 totals 14 residues. The CDR3 DNA is TGTGCCAGCAGCTACAGCGGTTACCAAGAGACCCAGTACTTC. Its protein is CASSYSGYQETQYF.

A few counts support this clone. V is TRBV19 and J is TRBJ2-7; 7 bases are a match to TRBD1. Germline V gene lookup returns CDR1 LNHDA and CDR2 SQIVND (reference sequence). With 6 bases clipped from V and 6 bases from J, the junction kept 11 bases outside the gene matches. The CDR3 loop spans 14 amino acids. The CDR3 nucleotides read TGTGCCAGTAGCCCTTATGACAGGGCCCCCGAGCAGTACTTC. Translating gives CASSPYDRAPEQYF.

V is TRBV27 and J is TRBJ1-2, with TRBD1 matching over 8 bases. The CDR3 covers 15 residues. CDR1 and CDR2 from the germline V gene are MNHEY and SMNVEV (reference sequence). The V and J ends lost 5 bases and 3 bases, in that order; junction bases with no gene match: 8. CDR3 DNA sequence: TGTGCCAGCAGTCGGACAGGGTTTTTAGACTATGGCTACACCTTC. Translated: CASSRTGFLDYGYTF.

This clone occurred once. V is TRBV18 and J is TRBJ1-5; TRBD1 might be the D (6 bases). The CDR3 covers 19 residues. Trimming stripped 2 bases from V and 0 bases from J, with 20 bases between. Per the germline V gene, CDR1 is KGHSH and CDR2 is LQKENI. For the CDR3, the DNA is TGTGCCAGCTCACCAAGGCCGGACAGAAAGATAAATAGCAATCAGCCCCAGCATTTT. Translated, it gives CASSPRPDRKINSNQPQHF.

The chain combines TRBV4-1 with TRBJ1-1; 7 nucleotides align to TRBD1. This CDR3 is 18 amino acids long. Germline V CDR1 and CDR2: MGHRA, YSYEKL. V gave up 3 bases and J gave up 0 bases; unmatched junction bases: 13. The CDR3 is CASSHIEGWTGLNTEAFF. As DNA, the CDR3 is TGCGCCAGCAGCCATATAGAAGGGTGGACAGGATTGAACACTGAAGCTTTCTTT.

The J gene is TRBJ2-7, the V gene TRBV5-6, with 7 bases fitting TRBD1. V lost 2 bases and J lost 4; bases outside the gene matches: 3. The CDR3 is made up of 13 amino acids. Germline-derived CDR1 and CDR2 are SGHDT and YYEEEE. The CDR3 DNA sequence: TGTGCCAGCAGCTTTGCAGGGGGTTACGAGCAGTACTTC. It yields the protein CASSFAGGYEQYF.

This clone was found a few times. This chain uses TRBV15 with TRBJ2-4; TRBD1 agrees at 8 bases. The CDR3 length is 12 residues. V lost 6 bases to trimming and J lost 7 bases; unmatched junction nucleotides: 2. Looked up from germline, CDR1 is LNHNV and CDR2 is YYDKDF (reference sequence). CDR3 loop: CATRQGANIQYF. CDR3 sequence (DNA): TGTGCCACCAGGCAGGGGGCCAACATTCAGTACTTC.

This chain joins TRBV7-3 and TRBJ2-3, with D possibly matching TRBD2 (6 bases). Between the trimmed V and J ends, which lost 1 base and 0 bases, there was a span of 11 bases. Germline V lookup: CDR1 SGHTA, CDR2 FQGTGA. The length of the CDR3 is 16 residues. This chain's CDR3 is CASSLKLAQSTDTQYF. CDR3 nucleotide sequence: TGTGCCAGCAGCTTAAAACTAGCCCAGAGCACAGATACGCAGTATTTT.

In the case of this clone: Other DNA sequences in the sample encode the same CDR3. V and J are TRBV19 and TRBJ1-2; D is unresolved. V dropped 3 bases and J dropped 1 base, with 6 bases sitting between them. The CDR3 is 13 residues long. Germline-derived CDR1 and CDR2 are LNHDA and SQIVND (reference sequence). The CDR3 nucleotides are TGTGCCAGTAGTATCTCACTTAACTATGGCTACACCTTC. Protein: CASSISLNYGYTF.